These 18 T cell receptor beta chains were all obtained from the same sample, sequenced in a study of identical twins. In TCRdb, the 5' RACE reads were re-called with MiXCR into one record per CDR3 protein. The sample records around 290,000 distinct CDR3 sequences, just under 9.5% being singletons. This same sample was also taken into another study, of yellow fever vaccine responses in identical twins.

The sample consisted of CD8+ T cells sorted from blood. Receptors originate from a woman aged 18-35 years in good health.

To note about this clonotype: One base away lies a much larger clone, so this may be a sequencing read error. The genes are TRBV6-2 or TRBV6-3 and TRBJ2-7; D is uncertain. CDR3 length: 13 amino acids. The V gene's germline CDR1 is MNHEY and CDR2 SVGEGT. CDR3 coding DNA: TGTGCCAGCAGCGAACCTGTTACCTACAAGCAGTACTTC. Encoded protein: CASSEPVTYKQYF.

This chain links TRBV7-2 with TRBJ1-5; no firm D call. Germline V gene sequence: CDR1 SGHTA, CDR2 FQGNSA. V lost 3 bases and J lost 0, with 12 bases in between. This CDR3 region has 16 residues. CDR3 sequence reads: CASSLAEGYSNQPQHF. CDR3 DNA sequence: TGTGCCAGCAGCTTGGCCGAGGGATATAGCAATCAGCCCCAGCATTTT. The entire variable domain, with the rest obtained from reference TRBV7-2 and TRBJ1-5, is as follows: GAGVSQSPSNKVTEKGKDVELRCDPISGHTALYWYRQSLGQGLEFLIYFQGNSAPDKSGLPSDRFSAERTGGSVSTLTIQRTQQEDSAVYLCASSLAEGYSNQPQHFGDGTRLSIL.

This clonotype has more than one count but fewer than ten. The genes are TRBV7-9 and TRBJ2-2, with D hard to call. Germline V gives CDR1 SEHNR, CDR2 FQNEAQ (reference sequence). Trimming removed 1 base from V and 7 bases from J, with 7 bases in between. The CDR3 totals 13 residues. CDR3: CASSLEGNGELFF. The DNA for the CDR3 is TGTGCCAGCAGCTTAGAGGGCAACGGGGAGCTGTTTTTT.

This chain connects TRBV27 to TRBJ2-7, with D hard to call. CDR1 is MNHEY and CDR2 is SMNVEV in the germline V gene (reference sequence). Trimming removed 5 bases at V and 2 bases at J, with 10 bases between. CDR3 size: 13 residues. As DNA, the CDR3 is TGTGCCAGCAGTCTCAAAGGGACCTACGAGCAGTACTTC. Its translation: CASSLKGTYEQYF.

The sample holds many counts of this clonotype. The chain has TRBV14 and TRBJ2-7, with D possibly matching TRBD1 (6 bases). Germline-derived CDR1 and CDR2 are SGHDN and FVKESK. V was trimmed by 0 bases and J by 6 bases, leaving 15 bases between them. The CDR3 contains 15 residues. In DNA, the CDR3 is TGTGCCAGCAGCCAAGATACCAACAGGGCAGGCGAGCAGTACTTC. It is translated as CASSQDTNRAGEQYF. Full variable domain (rest looked up from reference TRBV14 and TRBJ2-7): EAGVTQFPSHSVIEKGQTVTLRCDPISGHDNLYWYRRVMGKEIKFLLHFVKESKQDESGMPNNRFLAERTGGTYSTLKVQPAELEDSGVYFCASSQDTNRAGEQYFGPGTRLTVT.

This clonotype was observed many times. This chain links TRBV7-8 with TRBJ2-4, with D possibly being TRBD1 or TRBD2 (6 bases each). Trimming removed 2 bases from V and 2 bases from J, with 13 bases in between. Germline CDR1 is SGHVS and CDR2 is FQNEAQ. This CDR3 has 16 amino acids. The CDR3 sequence is CASSLSRGGTKNIQYF. DNA of the CDR3: TGTGCCAGCAGCTTATCCAGGGGAGGAACCAAAAACATTCAGTACTTC.

This clonotype was counted at least ten times. V and J are TRBV27 and TRBJ1-5, with D possibly TRBD1 on 5 matching bases. The CDR3 loop spans 14 amino acids. V lost 2 bases to trimming and J lost 7 bases, with 12 bases between them. CDR1 and CDR2 from the germline V gene are MNHEY and SMNVEV (reference sequence). The CDR3: CASSLSPGTQPQHF. The CDR3 DNA follows: TGTGCCAGCAGTTTAAGTCCAGGGACCCAGCCCCAGCATTTT.

The genes are TRBV6-5 and TRBJ2-1; 10 bases match TRBD1. This CDR3 spans 15 amino acids. V dropped 7 bases and J dropped 8; count of bases not matched to a gene: 11. The germline V gene encodes CDR1 MNHEY and CDR2 SVGAGI. CDR3 coding DNA: TGTGCCAGCATTACCCCGGGACAGGGGTACGATGAGCAGTTCTTC. Amino acid sequence: CASITPGQGYDEQFF.

The V gene is TRBV4-2, the J gene TRBJ2-1, with 9 bases identical to TRBD2. V lost 8 bases and J lost 8; bases outside the gene matches: 10. The CDR3 is made up of 14 amino acids. Germline V gives CDR1 LGHNA, CDR2 YNFKEQ. The CDR3 here is CASGGLAGRDEQFF. Here the CDR3 DNA reads TGTGCCAGCGGGGGGCTAGCGGGACGAGATGAGCAGTTCTTC.

At least ten counts were recorded for this clonotype. The gene calls are TRBV27 and TRBJ1-6, with TRBD1 as a possible D gene (6 bases). CDR3 length: 15 amino acids. V was cut by 3 bases and J by 5 bases, with 11 bases left in between. CDR1 is MNHEY, CDR2 SMNVEV, per germline (reference sequence). The CDR3 protein is CASSLGGRNNSPLHF. The CDR3 coding sequence is TGTGCCAGCAGTTTGGGGGGCAGGAATAATTCACCCCTCCACTTT.

This chain's CDR3 is CSARSGTSYEQYF. CDR3 DNA sequence: TGCAGTGCTAGATCGGGGACCTCCTACGAGCAGTACTTC. The V gene is TRBV20-1, the J gene TRBJ2-7, with D perhaps assigned TRBD1 or TRBD2 (5 bases each). Germline CDR1 is DFQATT and CDR2 is SNEGSKA (reference sequence). The CDR3 covers 13 residues. Trimming shortened V by 2 bases and J by 0 bases, and 8 bases separated the two germline ends.

This clonotype has more than one count but fewer than ten. V and J are TRBV5-1 and TRBJ2-3; 9 bases agree with TRBD1. The CDR3 extends over 16 amino acids. Trimming took 2 bases from V and 2 from J; bases not matched to a gene: 6. Germline CDR1 reads SGHRS; CDR2 reads YFSETQ. CDR3 sequence: CASSFSGTGTTDTQYF. In DNA, the CDR3 is TGCGCCAGCAGCTTCTCCGGGACAGGGACCACAGATACGCAGTATTTT.

CDR3 sequence: CASSQVSGRASEFF. CDR3 sequence (DNA): TGCGCCAGCAGCCAAGTGAGCGGGAGGGCCTCGGAGTTCTTC. This rearrangement joins TRBV4-1 to TRBJ2-1; TRBD2 matches at 10 bases. CDR3 size: 14 residues. Trimming cost V 1 base and J 14 bases; bases outside gene matches: 8. Germline V gene data show CDR1 as MGHRA and CDR2 as YSYEKL.

This clonotype was counted at least ten times. This sequence joins TRBV9 and TRBJ2-3; the D gene is possibly TRBD2 (7 bases). Germline-derived CDR1 and CDR2 are SGDLS and YYNGEE. This CDR3 has 13 residues. Trimming removed 4 bases at V and 4 bases at J, with 10 bases between. The DNA of the CDR3 is TGTGCCAGCAGCCGGGGGGCCGCAGATACGCAGTATTTT. Protein: CASSRGAADTQYF.

In this sample, this clonotype turned up a few times. The chain joins TRBV7-9 to TRBJ2-5; weak D call: TRBD2 (6 bases). This CDR3 region has 16 residues. Germline V lookup: CDR1 SEHNR, CDR2 FQNEAQ (reference sequence). Trimming cost V 2 bases and J 2 bases, with 15 bases left between them. The CDR3 nucleotides are TGTGCCAGCAGCTTACTCTCGTCGGGGGTACAAGAGACCCAGTACTTC. Encoded protein: CASSLLSSGVQETQYF.

A few counts support this clonotype. CDR3 protein: CASSPTPRGSYEQYF. CDR3 sequence (DNA): TGTGCCAGCAGCCCGACCCCCCGGGGCTCCTACGAGCAGTACTTC. The chain uses TRBV7-6 and TRBJ2-7, with a weak D call TRBD2 (5 bases). Germline V gene sequence: CDR1 SGHVS, CDR2 FNYEAQ. The CDR3 spans 15 residues. The ends were cut back, 5 bases at V and 0 bases at J, with 14 bases in the middle. The full variable domain, rest sourced from reference TRBV7-6 and TRBJ2-7, is GAGVSQSPRYKVTKRGQDVALRCDPISGHVSLYWYRQALGQGPEFLTYFNYEAQQDKSGLPNDRFSAERPEGSISTLTIQRTEQRDSAMYRCASSPTPRGSYEQYFGPGTRLTVT.

The CDR3 DNA reads TGCGCCAGCAGCCAAGGGACAGGCCAGAGCAATGAGCAGTTCTTC. Amino acids: CASSQGTGQSNEQFF. The genes are TRBV4-3 and TRBJ2-1; TRBD1 matches 7 bases. The germline V gene encodes CDR1 LGHNA and CDR2 YSLEER. This CDR3 contains 15 residues. The V gene end was trimmed by 1 base and the J gene end by 6 bases; junction bases not matched to a gene: 6.

The chain has TRBV20-1 and TRBJ2-1, with a tentative D call TRBD1 (6 bases). CDR1 and CDR2 from the germline V gene are DFQATT and SNEGSKA (reference sequence). This CDR3 spans 18 amino acids. The V gene lost 5 bases and the J gene lost 0 bases, with 23 bases spanning the gap. CDR3 DNA sequence: TGCAGTGCTGGTTGGACAGACGGTTTAACTAGCTCCTACAATGAGCAGTTCTTC. It yields the protein CSAGWTDGLTSSYNEQFF.